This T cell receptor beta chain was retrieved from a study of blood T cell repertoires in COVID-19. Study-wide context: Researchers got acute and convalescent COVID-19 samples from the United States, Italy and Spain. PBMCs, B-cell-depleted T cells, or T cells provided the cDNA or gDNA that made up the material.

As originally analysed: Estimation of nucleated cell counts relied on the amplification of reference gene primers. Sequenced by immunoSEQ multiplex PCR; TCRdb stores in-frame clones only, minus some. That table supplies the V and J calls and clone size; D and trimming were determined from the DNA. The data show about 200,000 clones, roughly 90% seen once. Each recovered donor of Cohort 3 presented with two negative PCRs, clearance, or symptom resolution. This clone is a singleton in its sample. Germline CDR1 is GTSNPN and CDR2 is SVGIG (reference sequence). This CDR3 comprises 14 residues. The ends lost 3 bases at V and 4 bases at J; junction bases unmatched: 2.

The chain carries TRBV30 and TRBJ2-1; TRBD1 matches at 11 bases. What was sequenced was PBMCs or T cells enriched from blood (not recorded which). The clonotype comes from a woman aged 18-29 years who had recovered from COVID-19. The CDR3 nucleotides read TGTGCCTGGAGCGGGACAGGGGGGTACAATGAGCAGTTCTTC. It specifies CAWSGTGGYNEQFF.